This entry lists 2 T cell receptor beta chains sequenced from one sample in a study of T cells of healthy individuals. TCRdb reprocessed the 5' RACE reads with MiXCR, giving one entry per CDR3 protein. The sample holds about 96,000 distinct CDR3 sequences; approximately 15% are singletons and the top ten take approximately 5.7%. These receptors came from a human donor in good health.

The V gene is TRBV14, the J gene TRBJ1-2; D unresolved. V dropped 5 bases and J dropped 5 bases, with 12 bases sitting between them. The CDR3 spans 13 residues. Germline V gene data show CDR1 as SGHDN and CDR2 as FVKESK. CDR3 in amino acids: CASSAQPTYGYTF. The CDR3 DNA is TGTGCCAGCAGCGCCCAGCCGACTTATGGCTACACCTTC.

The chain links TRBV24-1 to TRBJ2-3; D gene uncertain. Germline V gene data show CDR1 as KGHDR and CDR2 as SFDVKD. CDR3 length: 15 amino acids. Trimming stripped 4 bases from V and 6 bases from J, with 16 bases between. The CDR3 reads CATSDLPGSLDTQYF. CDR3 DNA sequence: TGTGCCACCAGTGACCTTCCCGGTTCCCTCGATACGCAGTATTTT.